The entry below gives a single T cell receptor (beta chain) sequence along with its context. Its specificity is not known. The data were taken from a study of blood T cells in healthy people across ages. The authors ran a second PCR of roughly 6 to 12 cycles using a sample-barcoded 5' primer and a J-beta primer mix. Each cDNA molecule carried a tag from a template-switch adaptor that contained 12 random nucleotides. TCRdb re-analysed the 5' RACE reads in MiXCR, keeping a single row per CDR3 protein. The repertoire includes around 990,000 distinct CDR3 sequences, under 30% of them detected once, and around 0.75% sits in the top ten. Findings and limits, study-wide: Using unsorted PBMCs precluded a conclusive naive versus antigen-experienced comparison.

Trimming removed 10 bases from V and 5 bases from J; junction bases left unmatched: 10. The CDR3 extends over 14 amino acids. Germline CDR1 is MNHEY and CDR2 is SMNVEV (reference sequence). These sequences were also reported in another study, on T cells of mothers and their children. That publication notes: Relative to unrelated pairs, biologically related mother-child dyads exhibited marginally greater, non-significant overlap.

The clonotype originates from a girl aged 2 to 9 in good health. Specimen: blood. This sequence joins TRBV27 and TRBJ2-1; the match to TRBD2 covers 8 bases. The CDR3 nucleotides read TGTGCCACAAGGAGCGGGAGAAACAACAATGAGCAGTTCTTC. It translates to CATRSGRNNNEQFF.